One sample yielded the 9 T cell receptor beta chains listed below, sequenced in a study of CD8 T cells in ankylosing spondylitis. TCRdb re-called the 5' RACE reads through MiXCR, storing one row per CDR3 protein. This sample yields some 200,000 distinct CDR3 sequences, of which approximately 24% are seen a single time; approximately 6.6% belongs to the top ten. Sequencing was performed on blood, either unsorted or a sorted T cell fraction (not recorded which). The receptors here all came from a male donor with ankylosing spondylitis or in good health (not recorded which).

The chain couples TRBV6-1 to TRBJ2-7, with 8 bases matching TRBD1. Germline CDR1 and CDR2: MNHNS and SASEGT. CDR3 size: 14 residues. V trimming: 5 bases; J trimming: 1 base; junction bases outside the gene matches: 4. CDR3 sequence reads: CASSKNRGSYEQYF. In nucleotides, the CDR3 is TGTGCCAGCAGTAAAAACAGGGGGTCCTACGAGCAGTACTTC.

The chain is built from TRBV5-1 and TRBJ2-2; D is perhaps TRBD1 (7 bases). The CDR3 sequence is 15 residues long. Germline CDR1 reads SGHRS; CDR2 reads YFSETQ. Trimming removed 0 bases at V and 6 bases at J, with 12 bases between. The CDR3 DNA reads TGCGCCAGCAGCTTGGGAGACAGGGACTCCGGGGAGCTGTTTTTT. Translation gives CASSLGDRDSGELFF. The full variable domain, in which reference TRBV5-1 and TRBJ2-2 provide the parts outside the CDR3, is KAGVTQTPRYLIKTRGQQVTLSCSPISGHRSVSWYQQTPGQGLQFLFEYFSETQRNKGNFPGRFSGRQFSNSRSEMNVSTLELGDSALYLCASSLGDRDSGELFFGEGSRLTVL.

This clonotype was observed at least ten times. This chain uses TRBV12-3 or TRBV12-4 with TRBJ1-2; D is possibly TRBD1 (6 bases). The CDR3 runs 15 residues. The germline V and J ends were trimmed by 1 base and 4 bases, with 13 bases remaining between them. CDR3 loop: CASSLVGGQGYGYTF. As DNA, the CDR3 is TGTGCCAGCAGTTTAGTCGGGGGCCAAGGCTATGGCTACACCTTC.

This clonotype has a handful of counts. J is TRBJ2-7 and V is TRBV20-1; 10 bases are a match to TRBD1. The V gene end was trimmed by 1 base and the J gene end by 5 bases; junction bases not matched to a gene: 5. Germline CDR1 and CDR2: DFQATT and SNEGSKA (reference sequence). The CDR3 runs to 14 residues. This chain's CDR3 is CSARGQGARHEQYF. The CDR3 DNA is TGCAGTGCTAGAGGACAGGGGGCGCGACACGAGCAGTACTTC.

This chain uses TRBV20-1 with TRBJ1-6, with TRBD1 as a possible D gene (6 bases). Deletions cut 6 bases from V and 3 bases from J, with 12 bases between. Germline values: CDR1 DFQATT, CDR2 SNEGSKA (reference sequence). This CDR3 comprises 14 residues. CDR3 loop: CSAPRDNYNSPLHF. Written as DNA, the CDR3 is TGCAGTGCCCCACGGGACAACTATAATTCACCCCTCCACTTT.

The chain carries TRBV10-3 and TRBJ2-2, with TRBD2 matching over 9 bases. The V gene end was trimmed by 8 bases and the J gene end by 1 base; junction bases not matched to a gene: 5. CDR3 length: 15 amino acids. Germline loops: CDR1 ENHRY, CDR2 SYGVKD. For the CDR3, the DNA is TGTGCCATCGGTACGACTAGCGGGAACACCGGGGAGCTGTTTTTT. Translation: CAIGTTSGNTGELFF.

Many counts were recorded for this clonotype. The chain joins TRBV9 to TRBJ2-1; TRBD2 is a possible D gene (5 bases). The length of the CDR3 is 14 residues. The germline gives CDR1 SGDLS, CDR2 YYNGEE. V was pared by 0 bases and J by 5 bases, with 9 bases between. The DNA of the CDR3 is TGTGCCAGCAGCGTAGTCCCTAGCCACAATGAGCAGTTCTTC. Encoded protein: CASSVVPSHNEQFF.

The chain has TRBV7-2 and TRBJ2-7; D ambiguous. V lost 2 bases, J lost 0 bases, and 8 bases lay in between. Looked up from germline, CDR1 is SGHTA and CDR2 is FQGNSA. The CDR3 runs to 14 residues. The CDR3 DNA reads as TGTGCCAGCAGCTTAATACGCAACTCCTACGAGCAGTACTTC. Protein sequence: CASSLIRNSYEQYF.

This clonotype has at least ten counts. The V and J genes are TRBV4-1 and TRBJ2-7; D is possibly TRBD2 (6 bases). Germline lookup yields CDR1 MGHRA and CDR2 YSYEKL. V was trimmed by 4 bases and J by 3 bases, leaving 19 bases between them. This CDR3 is built from 16 residues. The CDR3 region is CASSPLGSGRYYEQYF. For the CDR3, the DNA is TGCGCCAGCAGCCCCCTCGGGAGCGGACGTTACTACGAGCAGTACTTC.